The entry below describes one TCR beta chain. Its antigen remains unidentified. No much larger clone exists at a distance of one base, and base qualities are not known. Interpreted using the paper, the treatment or condition label stands for: allogeneic hematopoietic cell transplantation with graft depleted of TCRalphabeta T cells and CD19 B cells. The transplant recipients were children given TCRalphabeta/CD19-depleted allogeneic hematopoietic cell grafts. The library was generated by PCR. Sequencer: Illumina HiSeq 2500. To normalize quantification of the TCRbeta repertoire, the TCR libraries were built with molecular barcoding that relied on unique molecular identifiers. TCRdb reprocessing: public reads trimmed at Q25 with fastp, clones called with MiXCR, in-frame beta chains kept. Duplicate CDR3 protein sequences are folded into a single record with the most common DNA and genes. This sample is represented by 530,000 or so distinct CDR3 sequences; 25% to 30% of them were singletons. The top ten constitute around a third of the sample.

The data derive from a study of T-cell reconstitution after alpha-beta-depleted transplantation in children (dated by TCRdb to between 2015 and 2016). With respect to the entire study: Using TCR repertoire profiling, the study quantitatively followed how T-cell immune reconstitution unfolded in children after TCRalphabeta/CD19-depleted allogeneic hematopoietic cell transplantation.

From its cysteine to its phenylalanine, the CDR3 spans 15 amino acids. Kept here is only the CDR3 DNA, which spans 45 bases and is read in frame from base 1. Trimming removed 5 bases from V and 8 bases from J, leaving 21 bases between the germline ends. The CDR1 and CDR2 encoded by the germline V gene are SNHLY and FYNNEI. The investigation overall reported the following: Over the following months the frequencies of hyperexpanded clones went down, and after one year T-cell counts and TCRbeta diversity were mostly credited to newly produced T cells. About two months after transplant, the apparently early recovery of alphabetaT-cell counts reportedly depended on just several hundred clones that had expanded rapidly and came from non-depleted graft cells. The high TCRbeta diversity at day 60 in some patients was ascribed to recipient T cells and intrathymic progenitors that had survived conditioning.

The origin of this receptor is a boy in the first two years of life with Wiskott-Aldrich syndrome, due to receive a stem cell transplant. The chain is made from TRBV2 and TRBJ1-2, with a weak D call of TRBD1 (6 bases match). The sample was PBMCs, taken before TCRalphabeta/CD19-depleted stem cell transplant. The CDR3 loop reads CASSPWGRGGDGYTF. The base sequence is TGTGCCAGCAGTCCTTGGGGGCGTGGGGGAGACGGCTACACCTTC.